This entry is about one T cell receptor (beta chain). Its binding antigen is unknown. No quality values exist for individual bases; no much larger clone is one base distant. Including the terminal cysteine and phenylalanine, the CDR3 comprises 12 residues. Just the 36-base CDR3 DNA is kept, in frame starting at base 1. Looking up the germline V gene yields CDR1 MNHEY and CDR2 SVGAGI. V has 11 bases trimmed and J has 5 bases trimmed; junction bases matching no gene number 7. Collaborating institutions collected whole blood in K2EDTA tubes following their own protocols. For TCRbeta analysis, collaborators shipped samples in one of three forms: frozen whole blood, isolated PBMCs, or DNA extracted from either of those sample types. This sample stems from a study of blood T cell repertoires in COVID-19 (dated by TCRdb to 2020 to 2021). Notes on the research overall: Samples covering the acute and convalescent phases of COVID-19 were provided by collaborators in the United States, Italy and Spain. The prospective study material was composed of cDNA or gDNA derived from T cells, B-cell-depleted T cells, or PBMCs. Deeply sampled blood TCRbeta repertoires from subjects exposed to, actively infected with, or recovered from COVID-19 were included in the dataset. A freely available public database, intended as a resource for researchers studying the immune response to SARS-CoV-2, is where the repertoires were released. The samples were drawn from the first 160 participants of the ongoing ImmuneRACE study and from roughly 1,300 subjects provided by 6 global collaborators. A de-identified subject ID, COVID-19 status, age in years and sex were almost always included in the sample metadata. Where HLA class I and class II types were available, the types were taken from metadata supplied by the sample provider, not from assay-based typing. What the study reported, not specific to this receptor: Clinical and demographic metadata were provided uncurated, with the amount varying by source and participant.

The immunoSEQ Assay, a bias-controlled multiplex PCR, was used to amplify TCRbeta CDR3 regions from genomic DNA. The original pipeline was this. Nucleated cell counts per sample were estimated from amplification of reference gene primers within the assay. To quantify the absolute abundance of each unique TCRbeta CDR3 rearrangement, sequence reads were collapsed and filtered. For each sample, productive Simpson clonality was calculated by taking the square root of Simpson's diversity index across productive rearrangements. The clones in this table, taken by TCRdb from immuneACCESS, are in-frame only. Not every clone is retained; where verified, under half of the shortfall comes from an unresolved V gene, and the cause of the rest is unknown. V and J calls and clone size are given by that table; D and trimming were obtained from the DNA. The sample table lists roughly 8,600 clones, 65% to 85% of them with a count of one. The ten largest clonotypes hold roughly a sixth of the sample.

In this chain, TRBV6-5 is recombined with TRBJ2-7; 9 bases in the middle match TRBD2. This sequence was found in a human donor with active COVID-19. The donor label of this sample is uncertain. The sequenced sample consisted of peripheral blood. The CDR3 amino acid sequence is: CALSGGGDEQYF. The nucleotide sequence reads TGTGCCCTAAGCGGCGGGGGGGACGAGCAGTACTTC.